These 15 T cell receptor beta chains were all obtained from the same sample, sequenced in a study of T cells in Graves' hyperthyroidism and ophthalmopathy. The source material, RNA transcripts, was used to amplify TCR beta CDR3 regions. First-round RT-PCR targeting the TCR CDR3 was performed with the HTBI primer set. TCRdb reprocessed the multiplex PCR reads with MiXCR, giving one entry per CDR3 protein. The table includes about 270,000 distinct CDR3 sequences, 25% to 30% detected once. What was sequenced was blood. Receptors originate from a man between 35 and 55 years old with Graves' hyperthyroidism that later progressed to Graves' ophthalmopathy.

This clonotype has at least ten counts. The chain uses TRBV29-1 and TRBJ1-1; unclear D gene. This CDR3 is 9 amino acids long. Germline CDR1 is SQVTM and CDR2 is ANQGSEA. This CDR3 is CSLNTEAFF. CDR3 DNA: TGCAGTTTGAACACTGAAGCTTTCTTT.

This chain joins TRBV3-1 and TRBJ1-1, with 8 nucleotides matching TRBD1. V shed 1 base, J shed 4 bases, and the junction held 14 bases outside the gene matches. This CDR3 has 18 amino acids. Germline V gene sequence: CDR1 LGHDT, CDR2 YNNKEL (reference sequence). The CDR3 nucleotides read TGTGCCAGCAGCCAAGGCTTCCGACAGGGGATGGGACTCACTGAAGCTTTCTTT. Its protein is CASSQGFRQGMGLTEAFF. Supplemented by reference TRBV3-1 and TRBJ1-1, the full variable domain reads DTAVSQTPKYLVTQMGNDKSIKCEQNLGHDTMYWYKQDSKKFLKIMFSYNNKELIINETVPNRFSPKSPDKAHLNLHINSLELGDSAVYFCASSQGFRQGMGLTEAFFGQGTRLTVV.

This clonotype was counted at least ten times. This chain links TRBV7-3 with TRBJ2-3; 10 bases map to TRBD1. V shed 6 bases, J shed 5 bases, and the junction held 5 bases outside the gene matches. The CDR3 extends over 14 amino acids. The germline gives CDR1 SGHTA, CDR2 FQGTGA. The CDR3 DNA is TGTGCCAGCAGTCGACAGGGGGCGAAAGATACGCAGTATTTT. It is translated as CASSRQGAKDTQYF.

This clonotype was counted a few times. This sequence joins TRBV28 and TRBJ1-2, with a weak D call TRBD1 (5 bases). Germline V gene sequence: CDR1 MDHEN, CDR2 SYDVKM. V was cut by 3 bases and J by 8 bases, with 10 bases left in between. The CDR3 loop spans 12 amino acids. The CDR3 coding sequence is TGTGCCAGCAGTTTGTCCAGGGTCGGCTACACCTTC. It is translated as CASSLSRVGYTF.

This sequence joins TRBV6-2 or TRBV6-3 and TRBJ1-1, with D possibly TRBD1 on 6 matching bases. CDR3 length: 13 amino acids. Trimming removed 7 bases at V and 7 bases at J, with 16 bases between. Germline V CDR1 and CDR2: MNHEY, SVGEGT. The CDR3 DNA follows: TGTGCCAGCACCTCGGGGGCCAAGATTGAAGCTTTCTTT. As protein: CASTSGAKIEAFF.

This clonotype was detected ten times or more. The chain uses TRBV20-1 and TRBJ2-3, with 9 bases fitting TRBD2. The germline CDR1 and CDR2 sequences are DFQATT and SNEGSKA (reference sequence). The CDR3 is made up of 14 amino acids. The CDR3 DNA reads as TGCATGCCGGAGCGGGAGGTTGGTAAAGATACGCAGTATTTT. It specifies CMPEREVGKDTQYF.

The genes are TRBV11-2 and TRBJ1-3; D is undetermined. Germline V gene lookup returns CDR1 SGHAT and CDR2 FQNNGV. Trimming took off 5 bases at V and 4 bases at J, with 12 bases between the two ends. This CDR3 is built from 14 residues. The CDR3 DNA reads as TGTGCCAGCAGCCCGCCAGGTTCCGGAAACACCATATATTTT. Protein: CASSPPGSGNTIYF. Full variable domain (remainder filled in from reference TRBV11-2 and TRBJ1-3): EAGVAQSPRYKIIEKRQSVAFWCNPISGHATLYWYQQILGQGPKLLIQFQNNGVVDDSQLPKDRFSAERLKGVDSTLKIQPAKLEDSAVYLCASSPPGSGNTIYFGEGSWLTVV.

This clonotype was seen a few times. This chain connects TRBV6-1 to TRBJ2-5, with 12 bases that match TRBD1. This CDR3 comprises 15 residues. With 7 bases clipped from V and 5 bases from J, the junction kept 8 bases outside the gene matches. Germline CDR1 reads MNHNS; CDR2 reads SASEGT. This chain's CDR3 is CASKLGTGGAETQYF. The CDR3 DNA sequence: TGTGCCAGCAAGCTAGGGACAGGGGGCGCGGAGACCCAGTACTTC.

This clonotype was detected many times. The CDR3 is CSGRFRETQYF. The CDR3 DNA reads TGCAGTGGTCGGTTCAGGGAGACCCAGTACTTC. V and J are TRBV20-1 and TRBJ2-5, with unresolved D. Germline V CDR1 and CDR2: DFQATT, SNEGSKA (reference sequence). Between the trimmed V and J ends, which lost 7 bases and 5 bases, there was a span of 11 bases. The CDR3 has 11 amino acids.

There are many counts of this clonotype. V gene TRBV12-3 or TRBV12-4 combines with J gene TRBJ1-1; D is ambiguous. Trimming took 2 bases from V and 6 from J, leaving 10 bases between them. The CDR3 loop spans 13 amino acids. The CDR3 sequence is CASSLLVRAEAFF. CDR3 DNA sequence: TGTGCCAGCAGTTTATTGGTAAGGGCTGAAGCTTTCTTT.

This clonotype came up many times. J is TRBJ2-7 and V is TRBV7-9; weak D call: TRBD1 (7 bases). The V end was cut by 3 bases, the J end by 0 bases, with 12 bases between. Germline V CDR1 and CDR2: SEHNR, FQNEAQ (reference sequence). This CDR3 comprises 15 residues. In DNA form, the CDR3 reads TGTGCCAGCAGCTTTGACAGGGAGGCCTCCTACGAGCAGTACTTC. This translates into CASSFDREASYEQYF.

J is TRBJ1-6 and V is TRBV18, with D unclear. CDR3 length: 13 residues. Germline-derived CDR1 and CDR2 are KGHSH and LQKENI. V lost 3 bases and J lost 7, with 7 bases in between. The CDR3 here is CASSPDGNSPLHF. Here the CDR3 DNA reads TGTGCCAGCTCACCGGACGGAAATTCACCCCTCCACTTT.

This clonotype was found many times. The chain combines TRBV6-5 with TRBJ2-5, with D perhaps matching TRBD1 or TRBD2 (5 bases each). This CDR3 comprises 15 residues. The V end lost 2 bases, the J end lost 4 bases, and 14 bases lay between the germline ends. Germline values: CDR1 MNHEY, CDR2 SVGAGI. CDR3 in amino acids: CASSYVLGDRETQYF. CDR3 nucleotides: TGTGCCAGCAGTTACGTATTGGGGGATCGAGAGACCCAGTACTTC.

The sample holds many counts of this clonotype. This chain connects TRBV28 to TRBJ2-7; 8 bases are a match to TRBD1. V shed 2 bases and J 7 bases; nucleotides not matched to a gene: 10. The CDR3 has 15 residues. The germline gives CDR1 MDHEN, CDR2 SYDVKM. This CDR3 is CASSLPLRGLDEQYF. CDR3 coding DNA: TGTGCCAGCAGTTTACCTCTCAGGGGGCTCGATGAGCAGTACTTC.

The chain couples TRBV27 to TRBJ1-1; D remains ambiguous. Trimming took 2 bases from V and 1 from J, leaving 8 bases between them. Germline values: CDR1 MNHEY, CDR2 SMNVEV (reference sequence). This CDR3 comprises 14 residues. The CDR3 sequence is CASSLRSENTEAFF. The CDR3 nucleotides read TGTGCCAGCAGTTTAAGGAGCGAGAACACTGAAGCTTTCTTT.